The rows below give T cell receptor beta chains drawn from one sample of a study of blood T cells in healthy people across ages. TCRdb itself ran the 5' RACE reads through MiXCR, one entry per CDR3 protein. The repertoire includes about 1.6 million distinct CDR3 sequences, about 35% of them detected once, and around 10% sits in the top ten. The source material was blood. These receptors all stem from a woman aged 25 to 39 in good health. The conserved cysteine and the conserved F or W are not part of the CDR3 here.

v_gene,j_gene,CDR3aa
TRBV7-9,TRBJ2-7,ASSLPREGTYEQY
TRBV27,TRBJ2-3,ASSLFRGADTQY
TRBV24-1,TRBJ2-1,ATSDPWTGAHNEQF
TRBV10-3,TRBJ2-1,AIGEPIAGGRDEQF
TRBV12-3/TRBV12-4,TRBJ1-1,ATRADMNTEAF
TRBV6-2/TRBV6-3,TRBJ2-1,ASSYSPSGDSYNEQF
TRBV2,TRBJ2-3,ASSEILEDDTQY
TRBV30,TRBJ1-4,AWSFYRTVNEKLF
TRBV11-2,TRBJ2-3,ASSLVGGRGDTQY
TRBV7-7,TRBJ1-1,AGSSEATHVAEAF
TRBV6-6,TRBJ2-2,ASRQRTGAGELF
TRBV10-2,TRBJ2-3,ASCSGTGVSTDTQY
TRBV4-1,TRBJ2-7,ASSPVSGYEQY
TRBV6-1,TRBJ1-5,ASRGTGGNQPQH
TRBV7-2,TRBJ1-2,ASSPDRIGYGYT
TRBV5-1,TRBJ2-1,ASSLWSGGAYNEQF
TRBV14,TRBJ2-7,ASSQDRGGNEQY
TRBV29-1,TRBJ2-7,SVGEGLAHSYEQY
TRBV19,TRBJ2-3,ASSAGPTGDTQY
TRBV18,TRBJ2-7,ASSIDRGEQY
TRBV24-1,TRBJ2-2,ATRNRERDTGELF
TRBV7-9,TRBJ2-1,ANSGYDEQF
TRBV20-1,TRBJ1-5,SAYGTGSQPQH
TRBV28,TRBJ2-3,ASSSRLARDTDTQY
TRBV5-1,TRBJ2-1,ASGGWDEQF
TRBV2,TRBJ1-6,ASSEGGHNNSPLH